This T cell receptor (beta chain) originates from a study of regulatory T cells in long-lasting Graves disease. Study-wide results and caveats: There were preferences for TRBV28, TRBJ1-2 and TRBJ2-5 in persistent disease. Fewer public clonotypes were shared by new patients (around 990) than by persistent patients (around 2,900). The TCR repertoire of persistent Graves' patients was less diverse than that of newly diagnosed ones.

V lost 7 bases, J lost 7 bases, and 8 bases lay in between. Germline values: CDR1 MNHNS, CDR2 SASEGT. The CDR3 spans 12 residues. With regard to this clonotype: Its antigen is unidentified.

Construction of the TCR beta libraries employed iRepertoire HTBI primers in conjunction with Arm-PCR of CDR3 regions. TCRdb fed the multiplex PCR reads into MiXCR, producing one record per CDR3 protein. The sample has some 370,000 distinct CDR3 sequences; 20% to 25% are singletons. The time point: persistent/refractory GD, antithyroid drugs over 5 years with positive TRAb. Preparation of the TCR library used RNA extracted from PBMCs. Patients of an endocrinology department in Xi'an, China, were included. The receptor was isolated from a female donor with Graves disease. Sequences were derived from peripheral blood mononuclear cells (PBMCs), sampled when the disease was refractory, from a patient treated with antithyroid drugs. The gene calls are TRBV6-1 and TRBJ1-6, with D unresolved. For the CDR3, the DNA is TGTGCCAGCACCTGGCCGAATTCACCCCTCCACTTT. Translated: CASTWPNSPLHF.